These T cell receptor beta chains were read from a single sample in a study of shared clonotypes between healthy human individuals. Sequencing used immunoSEQ multiplex PCR; TCRdb keeps in-frame clones, though not all of them. The sample contains fewer than 850,000 clones, roughly 96% of which appear only once. Sequenced sample: naive CD8+ T cells sorted from blood. All receptors come from a man aged 25-40 years in good health. Each CDR3 is given with its conserved first and last residue. Each record gives: clone size, V gene, D gene, J gene, CDR3 protein. The D gene is left open where the match is weak. Some rows mark clone size as missing; the rest say once, few, many or name a class of expanded clone.

>NA|TRBV10-3|NA|TRBJ2-1
CAIRSSGKGAYNEQFF
>NA|TRBV30|TRBD1|TRBJ2-1
CAWSVSGQAEQFF
>once|TRBV27|TRBD2|TRBJ2-1
CASSLWGLAGTYNEQFF
>once|TRBV6-6|TRBD1|TRBJ1-1
CASSQGQLSLEAFF
>NA|TRBV2|NA|TRBJ1-2
CASSEAIWGPRYGYTF
>NA|TRBV10-3|NA|TRBJ2-2
CAIRQNTGELFF
>NA|TRBV5-1|NA|TRBJ2-2
CASRTTGSNTGELFF
>NA|TRBV6-5|TRBD2|TRBJ2-7
CASTSAGVNSYEQYF
>NA|TRBV27|NA|TRBJ1-1
CASSFVGANTEAFF
>NA|TRBV14|NA|TRBJ2-7
CASSRALISTDHQGEQYF
>NA|TRBV6-4|TRBD2|TRBJ2-3
CASIPWGTSGSHTQYF
>NA|TRBV2|TRBD1|TRBJ2-1
CAILGTGSSYNEQFF
>NA|TRBV7-8|NA|TRBJ2-7
CASSHPSFHEQYF
>NA|TRBV5-4|NA|TRBJ2-1
CASSFSGLGASEQFF
>NA|TRBV27|NA|TRBJ2-1
CASSLSQGVGYNEQFF
>few|TRBV7-4|TRBD1|TRBJ2-2
CASSLCGTGGSTAGELFF
>once|TRBV7-8|NA|TRBJ2-6
CASSSMGGVGANVLTF
>NA|TRBV30|TRBD1|TRBJ2-3
CAWSAGQGQGDTQYF
>NA|TRBV9|TRBD1|TRBJ2-3
CASSVTGGDTQYF
>NA|TRBV6-6|NA|TRBJ2-1
CASSYSNRVRSGEQFF
>NA|TRBV7-9|NA|TRBJ2-5
CASSIRETQYF
>NA|TRBV6-5|NA|TRBJ2-7
CASRGGSAEIYEQYF
>NA|TRBV7-6|TRBD2|TRBJ2-7
CASSLTSGSYEQYF
>NA|TRBV4-1|NA|TRBJ1-1
CASSQVPDSMNTEAFF
>NA|TRBV19|NA|TRBJ2-5
CASSISSRQTQETQYF
>NA|TRBV12-5|NA|TRBJ2-5
CASGLVRGDSREGKETQYF
>NA|TRBV30|NA|TRBJ2-7
CAWSVGQGPYEQYF
>NA|TRBV11-2|TRBD2|TRBJ2-7
CASSLGPGTSGFYEQYF
>NA|TRBV19|NA|TRBJ2-1
CASSIRQNEQFF
>NA|TRBV5-4|TRBD2|TRBJ2-7
CASSPPGTRSYEQYF
>NA|TRBV29-1|NA|TRBJ1-2
CSVDRQYGYTF
>NA|TRBV4-1|NA|TRBJ2-7
CASSPEPSSYEQYF
>once|TRBV27|NA|TRBJ1-5
CASSFLGGQPQHF
>NA|TRBV7-8|NA|TRBJ1-2
CASSQNPLMGGYTF
>NA|TRBV5-5|NA|TRBJ1-5
CASSYRGEQPQHF
>NA|TRBV11-2|NA|TRBJ2-3
CASKESAGDTQYF
>NA|TRBV2|NA|TRBJ2-7
CASSGFGTETYEQYF
>NA|TRBV6-5|TRBD1|TRBJ1-1
CASSSTDRAPEAFF
>NA|TRBV5-1|TRBD2|TRBJ2-7
CASSSAGAGEQYF
>NA|TRBV27|TRBD2|TRBJ2-7
CASSSRAGGGYYEQYF
>NA|TRBV4-3|NA|TRBJ2-1
CASSQEYGSSYNEQFF
>NA|TRBV27|NA|TRBJ2-3
CASSLSGSTDTQYF
>NA|TRBV30|TRBD1|TRBJ2-7
CAWEGTASYEQYF
>NA|TRBV5-1|NA|TRBJ2-3
CASSLRSTDTQYF
>NA|TRBV7-7|TRBD2|TRBJ2-1
CASSPGLAGGTIPNEQFF